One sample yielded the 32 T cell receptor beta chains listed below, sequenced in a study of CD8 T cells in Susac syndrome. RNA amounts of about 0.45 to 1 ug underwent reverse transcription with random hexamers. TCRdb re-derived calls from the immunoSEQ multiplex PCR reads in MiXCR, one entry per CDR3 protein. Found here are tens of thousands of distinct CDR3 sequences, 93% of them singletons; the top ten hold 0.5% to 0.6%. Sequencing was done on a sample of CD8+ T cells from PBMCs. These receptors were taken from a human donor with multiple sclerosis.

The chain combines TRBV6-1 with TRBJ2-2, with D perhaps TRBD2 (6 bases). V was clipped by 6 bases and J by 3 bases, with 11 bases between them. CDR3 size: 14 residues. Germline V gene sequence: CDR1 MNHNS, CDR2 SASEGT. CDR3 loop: CASRSGVDTGELFF. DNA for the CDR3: TGTGCCAGCAGGTCGGGGGTGGACACCGGGGAGCTGTTTTTT.

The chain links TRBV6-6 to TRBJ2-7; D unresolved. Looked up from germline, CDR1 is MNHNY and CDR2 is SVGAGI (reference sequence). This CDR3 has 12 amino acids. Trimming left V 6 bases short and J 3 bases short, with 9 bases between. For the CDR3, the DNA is TGTGCCAGCAGCCCCTCCCTCTACGAGCAGTACTTC. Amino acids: CASSPSLYEQYF.

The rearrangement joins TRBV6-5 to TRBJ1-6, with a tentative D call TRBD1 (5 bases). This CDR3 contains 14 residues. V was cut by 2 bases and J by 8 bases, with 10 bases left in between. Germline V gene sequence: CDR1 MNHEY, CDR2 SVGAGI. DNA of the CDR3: TGTGCCAGCAGTTACGGGCAGGGCCATTCACCCCTCCACTTT. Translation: CASSYGQGHSPLHF.

This CDR3 reads CASSQRTGPYGYTF. The CDR3 coding sequence is TGTGCCAGCAGCCAGAGGACAGGGCCCTATGGCTACACCTTC. The chain combines TRBV3-1 with TRBJ1-2; 8 bases map to TRBD1. V dropped 3 bases and J dropped 4; count of bases not matched to a gene: 4. Germline CDR1 and CDR2: LGHDT and YNNKEL (reference sequence). This CDR3 contains 14 residues.

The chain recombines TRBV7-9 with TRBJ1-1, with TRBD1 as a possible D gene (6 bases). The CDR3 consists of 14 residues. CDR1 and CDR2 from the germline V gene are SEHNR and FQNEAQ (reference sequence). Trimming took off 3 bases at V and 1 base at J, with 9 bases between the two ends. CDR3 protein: CASSFRDKNTEAFF. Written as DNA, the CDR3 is TGTGCCAGCAGCTTCCGGGACAAGAACACTGAAGCTTTCTTT.

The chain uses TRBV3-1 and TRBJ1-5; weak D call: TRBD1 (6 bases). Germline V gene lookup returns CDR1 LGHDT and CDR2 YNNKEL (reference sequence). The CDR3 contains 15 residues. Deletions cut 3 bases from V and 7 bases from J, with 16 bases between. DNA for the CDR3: TGTGCCAGCAGCCAGAACCGGGACAAAAGGCAGCCCCAGCATTTT. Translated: CASSQNRDKRQPQHF.

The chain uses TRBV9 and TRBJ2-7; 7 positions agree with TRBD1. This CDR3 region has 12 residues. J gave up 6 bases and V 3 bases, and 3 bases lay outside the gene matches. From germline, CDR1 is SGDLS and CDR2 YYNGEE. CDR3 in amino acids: CASSATGSEQYF. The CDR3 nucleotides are TGTGCCAGCAGCGCGACAGGGTCCGAGCAGTACTTC.

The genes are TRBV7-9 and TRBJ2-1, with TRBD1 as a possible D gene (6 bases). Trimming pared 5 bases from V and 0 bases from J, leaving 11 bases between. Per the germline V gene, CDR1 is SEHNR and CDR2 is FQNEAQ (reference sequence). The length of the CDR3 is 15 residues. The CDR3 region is CASSPGDTSYNEQFF. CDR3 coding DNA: TGTGCCAGCAGCCCCGGGGACACCTCCTACAATGAGCAGTTCTTC. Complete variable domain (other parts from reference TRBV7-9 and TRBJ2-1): DTGVSQNPRHKITKRGQNVTFRCDPISEHNRLYWYRQTLGQGPEFLTYFQNEAQLEKSRLLSDRFSAERPKGSFSTLEIQRTEQGDSAMYLCASSPGDTSYNEQFFGPGTRLTVL.

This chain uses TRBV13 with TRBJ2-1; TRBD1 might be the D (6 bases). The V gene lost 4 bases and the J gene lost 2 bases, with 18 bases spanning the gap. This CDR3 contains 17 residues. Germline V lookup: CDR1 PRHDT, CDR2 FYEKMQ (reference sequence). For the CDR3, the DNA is TGTGCCAGCAGCTACCAACAGGGTCCCCGCGCCTACAATGAGCAGTTCTTC. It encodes CASSYQQGPRAYNEQFF.

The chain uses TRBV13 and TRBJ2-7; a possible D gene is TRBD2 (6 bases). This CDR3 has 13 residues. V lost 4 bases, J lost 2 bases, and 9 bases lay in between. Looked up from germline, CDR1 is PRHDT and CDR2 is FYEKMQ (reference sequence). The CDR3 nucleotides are TGTGCCAGCAGCTCCGGGAGAACCTACGAGCAGTACTTC. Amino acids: CASSSGRTYEQYF.

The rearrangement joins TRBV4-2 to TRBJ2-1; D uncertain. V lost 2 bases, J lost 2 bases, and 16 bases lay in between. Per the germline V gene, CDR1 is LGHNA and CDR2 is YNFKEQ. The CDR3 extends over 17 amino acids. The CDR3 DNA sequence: TGTGCCAGCAGCCAAAGCCTCGTGGTTTTGGCCTACAATGAGCAGTTCTTC. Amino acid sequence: CASSQSLVVLAYNEQFF.

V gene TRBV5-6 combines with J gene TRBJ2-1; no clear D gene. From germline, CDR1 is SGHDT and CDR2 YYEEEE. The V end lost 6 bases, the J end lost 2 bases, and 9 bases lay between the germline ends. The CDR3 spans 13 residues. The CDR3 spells CASNRVAYNEQFF. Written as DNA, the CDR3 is TGTGCCAGCAATCGGGTAGCCTACAATGAGCAGTTCTTC.

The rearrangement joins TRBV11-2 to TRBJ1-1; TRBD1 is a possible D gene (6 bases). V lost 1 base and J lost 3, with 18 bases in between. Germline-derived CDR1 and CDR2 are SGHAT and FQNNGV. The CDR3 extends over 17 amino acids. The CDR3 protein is CASSLVGFRGFHTEAFF. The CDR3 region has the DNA TGTGCCAGCAGCTTAGTAGGTTTCAGGGGTTTTCACACTGAAGCTTTCTTT.

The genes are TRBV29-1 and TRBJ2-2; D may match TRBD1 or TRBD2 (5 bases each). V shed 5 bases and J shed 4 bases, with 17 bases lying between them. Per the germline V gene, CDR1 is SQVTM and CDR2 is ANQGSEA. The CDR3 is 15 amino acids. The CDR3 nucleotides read TGCAGCGTTCCGGGACCTCAAGGTCTCACCGGGGAGCTGTTTTTT. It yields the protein CSVPGPQGLTGELFF.

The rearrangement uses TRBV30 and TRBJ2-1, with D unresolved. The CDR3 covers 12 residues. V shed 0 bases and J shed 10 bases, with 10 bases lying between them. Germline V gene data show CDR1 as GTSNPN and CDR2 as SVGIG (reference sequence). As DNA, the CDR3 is TGTGCCTGGAGTGTTTCCGGAGAGGAGCAGTTCTTC. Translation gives CAWSVSGEEQFF.

The CDR3 loop reads CASSVDGGSNQPQHF. Written as DNA, the CDR3 is TGTGCCAGCAGCGTAGATGGCGGAAGCAATCAGCCCCAGCATTTT. The gene calls are TRBV9 and TRBJ1-5, with no clear D. V gave up 0 bases and J gave up 1 base, with 8 bases separating them. There are 15 residues in the CDR3. Germline V gene data show CDR1 as SGDLS and CDR2 as YYNGEE.

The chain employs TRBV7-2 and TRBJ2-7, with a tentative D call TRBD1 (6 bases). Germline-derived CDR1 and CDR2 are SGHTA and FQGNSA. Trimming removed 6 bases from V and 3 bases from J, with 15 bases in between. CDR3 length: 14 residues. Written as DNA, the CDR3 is TGTGCCAGCAGTCCCTCGACAGGACTCTACGAGCAGTACTTC. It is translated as CASSPSTGLYEQYF.

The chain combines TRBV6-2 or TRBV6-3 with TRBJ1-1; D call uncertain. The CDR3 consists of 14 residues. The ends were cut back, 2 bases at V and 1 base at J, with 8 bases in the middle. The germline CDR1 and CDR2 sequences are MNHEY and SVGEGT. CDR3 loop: CASSYDPSNTEAFF. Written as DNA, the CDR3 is TGTGCCAGCAGTTACGACCCATCGAACACTGAAGCTTTCTTT.

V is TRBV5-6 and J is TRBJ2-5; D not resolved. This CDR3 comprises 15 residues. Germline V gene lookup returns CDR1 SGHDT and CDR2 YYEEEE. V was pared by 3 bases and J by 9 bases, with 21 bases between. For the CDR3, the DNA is TGTGCCAGCAGCTCTAACCGCGACGGGTGGTTGGCCCAGTACTTC. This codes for CASSSNRDGWLAQYF.

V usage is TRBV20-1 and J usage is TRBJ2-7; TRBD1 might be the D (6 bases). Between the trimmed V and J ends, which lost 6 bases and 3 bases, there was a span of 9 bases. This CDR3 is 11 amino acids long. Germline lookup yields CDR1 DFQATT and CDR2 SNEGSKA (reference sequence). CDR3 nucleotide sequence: TGCAGTGCACCGGACAGCTACGAGCAGTACTTC. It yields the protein CSAPDSYEQYF.

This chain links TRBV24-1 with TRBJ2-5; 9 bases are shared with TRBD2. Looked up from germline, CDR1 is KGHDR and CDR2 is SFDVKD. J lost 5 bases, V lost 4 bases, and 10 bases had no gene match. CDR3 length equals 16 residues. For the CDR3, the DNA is TGTGCCACCAGTGACCCCCAGCGGGGGGATCACGAGACCCAGTACTTC. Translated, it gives CATSDPQRGDHETQYF.

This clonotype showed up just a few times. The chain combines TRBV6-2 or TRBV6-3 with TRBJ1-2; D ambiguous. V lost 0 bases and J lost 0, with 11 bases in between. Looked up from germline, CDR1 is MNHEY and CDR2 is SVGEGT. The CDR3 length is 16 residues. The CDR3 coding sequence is TGTGCCAGCAGTTACTCCCGGGATTATGCTAACTATGGCTACACCTTC. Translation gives CASSYSRDYANYGYTF.

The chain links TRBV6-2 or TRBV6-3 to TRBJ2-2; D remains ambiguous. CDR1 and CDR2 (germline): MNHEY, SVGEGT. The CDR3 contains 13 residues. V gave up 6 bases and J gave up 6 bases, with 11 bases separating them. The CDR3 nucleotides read TGTGCCAGCAGCTTAACAGATGCCGGGGAGCTGTTTTTT. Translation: CASSLTDAGELFF.

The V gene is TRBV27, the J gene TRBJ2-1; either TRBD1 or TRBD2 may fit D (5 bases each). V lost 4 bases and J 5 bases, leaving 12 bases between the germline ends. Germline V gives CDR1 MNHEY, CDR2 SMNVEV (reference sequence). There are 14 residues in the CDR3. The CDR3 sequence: CASSSREGHNEQFF. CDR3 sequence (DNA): TGTGCCAGCAGTTCCCGTGAGGGGCACAATGAGCAGTTCTTC.

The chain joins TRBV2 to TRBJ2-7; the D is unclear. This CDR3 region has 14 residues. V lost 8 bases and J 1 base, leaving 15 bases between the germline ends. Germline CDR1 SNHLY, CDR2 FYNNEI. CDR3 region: CASEITGTSYEQYF. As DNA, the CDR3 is TGTGCCAGCGAAATAACGGGTACGTCCTACGAGCAGTACTTC.

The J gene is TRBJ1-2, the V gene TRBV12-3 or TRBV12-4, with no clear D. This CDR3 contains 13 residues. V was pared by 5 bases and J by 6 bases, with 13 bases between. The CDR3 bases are TGTGCCAGCAGTAGGAATCTACCAGATGGCTACACCTTC. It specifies CASSRNLPDGYTF.

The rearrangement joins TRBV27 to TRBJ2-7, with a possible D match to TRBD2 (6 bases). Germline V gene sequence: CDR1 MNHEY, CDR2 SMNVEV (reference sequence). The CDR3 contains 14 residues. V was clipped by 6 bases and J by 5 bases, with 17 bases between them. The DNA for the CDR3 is TGTGCCAGCAGGGGGGGACGCCGGAAAGACGAGCAGTACTTC. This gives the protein CASRGGRRKDEQYF.

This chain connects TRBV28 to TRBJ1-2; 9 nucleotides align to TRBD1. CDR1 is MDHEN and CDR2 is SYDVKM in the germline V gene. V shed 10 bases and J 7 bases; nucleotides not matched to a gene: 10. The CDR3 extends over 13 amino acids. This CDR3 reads CATDWTGVGGYTF. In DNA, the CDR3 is TGTGCCACCGATTGGACAGGGGTTGGTGGCTACACCTTC.

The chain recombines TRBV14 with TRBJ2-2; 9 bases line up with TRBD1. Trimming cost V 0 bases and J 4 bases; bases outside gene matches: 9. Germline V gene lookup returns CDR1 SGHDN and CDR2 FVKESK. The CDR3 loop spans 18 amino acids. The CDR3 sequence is CASSQDMGTGRFTGELFF. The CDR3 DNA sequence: TGTGCCAGCAGCCAAGATATGGGGACAGGGAGATTCACCGGGGAGCTGTTTTTT. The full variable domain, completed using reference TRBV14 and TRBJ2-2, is EAGVTQFPSHSVIEKGQTVTLRCDPISGHDNLYWYRRVMGKEIKFLLHFVKESKQDESGMPNNRFLAERTGGTYSTLKVQPAELEDSGVYFCASSQDMGTGRFTGELFFGEGSRLTVL.

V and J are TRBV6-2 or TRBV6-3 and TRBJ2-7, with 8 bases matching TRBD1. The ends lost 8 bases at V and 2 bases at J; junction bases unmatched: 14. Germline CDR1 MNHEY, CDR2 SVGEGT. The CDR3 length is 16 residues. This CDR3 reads CASSPAPGQETYEQYF. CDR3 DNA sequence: TGTGCCAGCTCACCGGCCCCGGGACAGGAGACCTACGAGCAGTACTTC.

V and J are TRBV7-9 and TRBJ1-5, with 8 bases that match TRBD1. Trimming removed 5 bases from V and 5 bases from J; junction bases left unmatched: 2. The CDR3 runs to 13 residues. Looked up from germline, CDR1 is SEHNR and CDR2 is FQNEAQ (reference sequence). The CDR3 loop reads CASSPTGDQPQHF. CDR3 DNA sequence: TGTGCCAGCAGCCCGACAGGGGATCAGCCCCAGCATTTT.

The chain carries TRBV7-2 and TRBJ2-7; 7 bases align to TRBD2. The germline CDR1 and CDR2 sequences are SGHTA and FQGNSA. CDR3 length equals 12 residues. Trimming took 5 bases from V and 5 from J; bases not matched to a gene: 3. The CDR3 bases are TGTGCCAGCAGCCACGGACTAGACGAGCAGTACTTC. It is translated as CASSHGLDEQYF.